This T cell receptor beta chain was found in a study of CD8+ T cells in alopecia areata. Study-wide background: In an open-label trial, patients got 5 to 10 mg tofacitinib twice daily.

The CDR3 totals 15 residues. V lost 6 bases and J lost 0, with 14 bases in between. Per germline, CDR1 SEHNR and CDR2 FQNEAQ (reference sequence). Findings and limits, study-wide: Sequencing of scalp samples also captures resident alphabeta T cells of normal skin.

Isolated RNA was reverse transcribed into cDNA used as the sequencing template. Measured with immunoSEQ multiplex PCR; TCRdb has only the in-frame clones, and not every one. The sample lists 220,000 or so clones; 50% to 65% were seen once. Details on this clone: Its antigen remains unidentified.

The sequence was collected from a human donor with alopecia areata. Here the sequenced sample was CD4+ T cells sorted from blood, taken at week 0. The J gene is TRBJ1-1, the V gene TRBV7-9; perhaps TRBD1 as D (6 bases). The CDR3: CASRRTGRMNTEAFF. CDR3 coding DNA: TGTGCCAGCAGGCGAACAGGGAGAATGAACACTGAAGCTTTCTTT.